This T cell receptor beta chain was found in a study of T cell responses to AZD1222 COVID-19 vaccine (dated by TCRdb to 2020 to 2023). Study-wide context: Because spike-specific TCR depth and breadth did not differ between the two schedules, AZD1222 recipients who got a second dose at roughly 4 weeks were pooled with those who got a second dose at roughly 12 weeks. TCR sequencing was performed for roughly 250 trial participants, of whom roughly 200 were given two doses of AZD1222 and around 26 were given two doses of MenACWY control vaccine. Enrollment into the trials was organized by age into subgroups of 18-55, 56-69 and 70-plus years, and those subgroups contained about 160, 30 and 59 TCR-sequenced participants, respectively.

The CDR3 regions of human TCRbeta chains were subjected to immunosequencing. The authors' analysis ran thus. Repertoire TCRs were checked for matches against a reference library of SARS-CoV-2-specific TCRs that had been generated using the MIRA antigen-specificity platform. Breadth was defined as the fraction of unique TCRs that were SARS-CoV-2-associated, and depth was defined as the fraction of total T cells that were SARS-CoV-2-associated. Using the MIRA data, each spike-specific TCR was mapped to the spike region that the TCR reacts to and placed in a CD4 or CD8 class. Log10-transformed breadth and depth values were compared by one-way ANOVA with Sidak's multiple comparisons tests. The clones in this table, taken by TCRdb from immuneACCESS, are in-frame only. Not every clone is retained; where verified, under half of the shortfall comes from an unresolved V gene, and the cause of the rest is unknown. V and J calls and clone size follow that table, whereas D and trimming were derived from the DNA. Here the sample has 95,000 to 150,000 clones; roughly 90% occur a single time. About 10% of the sample comes from the top ten.

With respect to this clone: Which antigen it targets is not known. There are no base qualities to consult, and no much larger clone falls within one base.

CDR1 and CDR2 (MNHEY, SMNVEV) derive from the germline V gene (reference sequence). From cysteine to phenylalanine, the CDR3 is 12 amino acids long. Solely the CDR3 DNA is kept, with 36 bases framed from the first base. The germline ends are 9 bases apart after V is trimmed by 5 bases and J by 5 bases. Taken with the paper, the label for time point translates to: baseline before first vaccination. Vaccinee samples were obtained from the UK trials COV001 and COV002, which included a single-blind randomized controlled phase 2/3 trial of AZD1222 (ChAdOx1 nCoV-19) in healthy adults. For TCRbeta chain sequencing, PBMC samples from trial participants were taken at day 0 and at day 28 after the second dose. Study-wide conclusions, independent of this receptor: The 56-69-year group was small, and its depth increase did not reach significance, likely because of low power. The vaccine-associated CD4 TCRs covered the entire spike protein, and the dominant responses fell in regions 160-218 and 743-854. Only five or six AZD1222 recipients were SARS-CoV-2 seropositive at baseline, limiting conclusions about previously exposed vaccinees. After two AZD1222 doses, both the breadth and the depth of spike-specific TCRs were significantly higher than at day 0 and than in MenACWY recipients. Participants were mostly white British, with more females than males. The authors suggested clonal diversity may have been underestimated. Because no samples from the day 14 peak response were available, repertoires could be characterized only after the peak T cell response. Nearly half of unique spike-specific TCRs reportedly recognized epitopes outside regions mutated in the B.1.351 and B.1.1.7 variants.

The sequence was obtained from an adult in good health. The input for sequencing was peripheral blood, taken on day 0 of AZD1222 vaccination. The chain employs TRBV27 and TRBJ2-5, with no confidently assigned D gene. The nucleotide sequence reads as follows: TGTGCCAGCAGTCGGACGGACGAGACCCAGTACTTC. This encodes CASSRTDETQYF.